Below, 13 T cell receptor beta chains from the same sample are listed, as sequenced in a study of shared clonotypes between healthy human individuals. The assay was immunoSEQ multiplex PCR, and TCRdb's table has in-frame clones only and misses some. The profile shows around 610,000 clones, approximately 96% of them singletons. Terminally differentiated effector memory CD45RA+ cells were excluded by CCR7 positive selection of CD45RO-negative cells. The source material was naive CD8+ T cells sorted from blood. These receptors originate from a woman aged 25 to 39 in good health.

The rearrangement joins TRBV4-1 to TRBJ2-2, with 10 bases fitting TRBD2. After removal of 5 bases from V and 5 bases from J, the junction contained 11 bases not matched to a gene. Germline V gene data show CDR1 as MGHRA and CDR2 as YSYEKL. The CDR3 consists of 17 residues. The CDR3 DNA follows: TGCGCCAGCAGCGCGCGGGCTGCTAGCGGGAGTACCGGGGAGCTGTTTTTT. Translated: CASSARAASGSTGELFF.

The genes are TRBV6-5 and TRBJ1-1; possibly TRBD1 for D (5 bases). The ends were cut back, 8 bases at V and 0 bases at J, with 7 bases in the middle. Germline V gives CDR1 MNHEY, CDR2 SVGAGI. The CDR3 length is 12 residues. In DNA, the CDR3 is TGTGCCAGCGGGGGTTTGAACACTGAAGCTTTCTTT. It translates to CASGGLNTEAFF.

The chain employs TRBV19 and TRBJ2-5; 9 nucleotides agree with TRBD1. This CDR3 has 15 residues. Losses at the gene ends were 5 bases for V and 5 bases for J; bases not matched to a gene: 9. CDR1 is LNHDA and CDR2 is SQIVND in the germline V gene (reference sequence). The CDR3 here is CASSSKDRGEETQYF. The CDR3 DNA reads as TGTGCCAGTAGTTCAAAGGACAGGGGTGAGGAGACCCAGTACTTC.

In regard to this clone: At the DNA level, this CDR3 is encoded by other sequences in the same sample as well. The chain is built from TRBV9 and TRBJ1-1, with D hard to call. CDR1 is SGDLS and CDR2 is YYNGEE in the germline V gene. CDR3 length: 12 residues. The ends were cut back, 0 bases at V and 5 bases at J, with 5 bases in the middle. CDR3 sequence: CASSVGGTEAFF. In DNA, the CDR3 is TGTGCCAGCAGCGTAGGAGGGACTGAAGCTTTCTTT.

The chain joins TRBV27 to TRBJ1-1; D may be TRBD1 (5 bases). Per germline, CDR1 MNHEY and CDR2 SMNVEV (reference sequence). V lost 1 base and J lost 7, with 19 bases in between. CDR3 size: 16 residues. CDR3 bases: TGTGCCAGCAGTTTATATAACCACCGGGACGCCCGTGAAGCTTTCTTT. Its translation: CASSLYNHRDAREAFF.

This clone appeared once. This chain connects TRBV2 to TRBJ2-3, with D possibly TRBD2 on 6 matching bases. This CDR3 has 15 amino acids. Germline values: CDR1 SNHLY, CDR2 FYNNEI. The germline V and J ends were trimmed by 6 bases and 0 bases, with 13 bases remaining between them. The CDR3 sequence: CASRSIADSTDTQYF. The CDR3, as DNA: TGTGCCAGCAGGTCGATAGCGGATAGCACAGATACGCAGTATTTT.

This chain uses TRBV10-3 with TRBJ2-3; 8 nucleotides line up with TRBD2. Trimming took 4 bases from V and 2 from J; bases not matched to a gene: 8. The germline V gene has CDR1 ENHRY and CDR2 SYGVKD. This CDR3 region has 16 residues. The CDR3, as DNA: TGTGCCATCAGTGGGACTAGCTCCCCACACACAGATACGCAGTATTTT. Its translation: CAISGTSSPHTDTQYF.

The gene calls are TRBV7-9 and TRBJ2-7; weak D call: TRBD1 (5 bases). This CDR3 comprises 12 residues. Germline CDR1 SEHNR, CDR2 FQNEAQ (reference sequence). With 4 bases removed from V and 7 bases from J, the gap between germline ends came to 11 bases. CDR3 amino acids: CASSSQGREQYF. CDR3 in DNA: TGTGCCAGCAGCTCGCAGGGAAGGGAGCAGTACTTC.

The chain carries TRBV6-1 and TRBJ2-7; D is ambiguous. CDR3 length equals 12 residues. Germline V gives CDR1 MNHNS, CDR2 SASEGT. The V and J ends lost 8 bases and 1 base respectively, with 9 bases between them. The CDR3: CASSDPSYEQYF. The CDR3 DNA is TGTGCCAGCTCGGACCCGTCCTACGAGCAGTACTTC.

This clone was recorded only once. CDR3 sequence: CASSLPGQGMETQYF. CDR3 DNA sequence: TGTGCCAGTAGTTTACCGGGACAGGGGATGGAGACCCAGTACTTC. The chain employs TRBV19 and TRBJ2-5; 10 bases match TRBD1. CDR3 length: 15 residues. The J segment lost 5 bases and the V segment lost 5 bases, leaving 8 bases of the junction unmatched. Per the germline V gene, CDR1 is LNHDA and CDR2 is SQIVND (reference sequence).

CDR3 region: CASSQGPRLQQETQYF. The CDR3 coding sequence is TGCGCCAGCAGCCAAGGGCCCAGGCTGCAGCAAGAGACCCAGTACTTC. This rearrangement joins TRBV4-1 to TRBJ2-5; D gene unclear. Germline CDR1 is MGHRA and CDR2 is YSYEKL. V lost 1 base to trimming and J lost 2 bases, with 14 bases between them. The CDR3 sequence is 16 residues long.

The chain carries TRBV5-1 and TRBJ2-4; 11 nucleotides align to TRBD2. CDR3 size: 18 residues. Germline V gene lookup returns CDR1 SGHRS and CDR2 YFSETQ. V lost 4 bases and J lost 0; bases outside the gene matches: 9. The DNA for the CDR3 is TGCGCCAGCAGCCAGGGACTAGCGGAAGAGGTAGCCAAAAACATTCAGTACTTC. Its protein is CASSQGLAEEVAKNIQYF.

The V gene is TRBV29-1, the J gene TRBJ2-2; 13 bases are shared with TRBD2. V was clipped by 6 bases and J by 3 bases; unmatched bases: 10. This CDR3 is built from 17 residues. CDR1 and CDR2 (germline): SQVTM, ANQGSEA. The CDR3 here is CSVGLTSGRADTGELFF. CDR3 nucleotides: TGCAGCGTGGGCCTTACTAGCGGGAGGGCCGACACCGGGGAGCTGTTTTTT.